These 21 T cell receptor beta chains came from one sample sequenced in a study of blood T cell repertoires in COVID-19. Measured with immunoSEQ multiplex PCR; TCRdb has only the in-frame clones, and not every one. The sample consists of some 250,000 clones, around 90% of them appearing once. Sequenced: PBMCs or T cells enriched from blood (not recorded which). The source is a woman aged 40 to 50 with acute COVID-19.

The V gene is TRBV12-5, the J gene TRBJ2-5, with unresolved D. The V gene lost 2 bases and the J gene lost 5 bases, with 3 bases spanning the gap. CDR1 is LGHNT, CDR2 FRNRAP, per germline. The CDR3 sequence is 11 residues long. CDR3 in amino acids: CASGLRETQYF. DNA of the CDR3: TGTGCTAGTGGTTTGCGGGAGACCCAGTACTTC.

The rearrangement joins TRBV7-9 to TRBJ2-3; perhaps TRBD2 as D (5 bases). Germline V gives CDR1 SEHNR, CDR2 FQNEAQ (reference sequence). This CDR3 is 16 amino acids long. V was clipped by 2 bases and J by 1 base, with 13 bases between them. The CDR3 DNA is TGTGCCAGCAGCTTAAGCCCTGGGAGCGGCACAGATACGCAGTATTTT. Translation gives CASSLSPGSGTDTQYF.

The chain uses TRBV4-3 and TRBJ1-1; D uncertain. This CDR3 spans 14 amino acids. Germline CDR1 and CDR2: LGHNA and YSLEER. V shed 1 base and J shed 1 base, with 7 bases lying between them. CDR3 DNA sequence: TGCGCCAGCAGCCAAGTTACAGAGAACACTGAAGCTTTCTTT. Translated, it gives CASSQVTENTEAFF.

The chain has TRBV30 and TRBJ2-7; D not resolved. The CDR3 is 14 residues long. CDR1 is GTSNPN, CDR2 SVGIG, per germline (reference sequence). The V gene lost 2 bases and the J gene lost 4 bases, with 15 bases spanning the gap. In DNA form, the CDR3 reads TGTGCCTGGAGTTATTCCGGGTCTGGGTACGAGCAGTACTTC. Protein sequence: CAWSYSGSGYEQYF.

The chain carries TRBV3-1 (or the pseudogene TRBV3-2) and TRBJ1-5; D uncertain. From germline, CDR1 is LGHDT and CDR2 YNNKEL (reference sequence). This CDR3 comprises 13 residues. The V end lost 4 bases, the J end lost 3 bases, and 7 bases lay between the germline ends. For the CDR3, the DNA is TGTGCCAGCAGCCGGGGAGACAATCAGCCCCAGCATTTT. Amino acids: CASSRGDNQPQHF.

V gene TRBV11-3 combines with J gene TRBJ1-1; perhaps TRBD1 as D (6 bases). CDR1 is SGHNT and CDR2 is YENEEA in the germline V gene. The CDR3 spans 15 residues. The V and J ends lost 1 base and 0 bases respectively, with 9 bases between them. CDR3 sequence reads: CASSLGGGLNTEAFF. The CDR3 DNA sequence: TGTGCCAGCAGCTTAGGCGGGGGGCTGAACACTGAAGCTTTCTTT.

This rearrangement joins TRBV7-9 to TRBJ2-5; 11 nucleotides match TRBD1. The CDR3 consists of 16 residues. J gave up 3 bases and V 2 bases, and 5 bases lay outside the gene matches. Germline values: CDR1 SEHNR, CDR2 FQNEAQ (reference sequence). The DNA of the CDR3 is TGTGCCAGCAGCTTAACGGACAGGGGGCTGGAAGAGACCCAGTACTTC. As protein: CASSLTDRGLEETQYF.

The V and J genes are TRBV19 and TRBJ2-1; 11 bases are a match to TRBD2. V was clipped by 4 bases and J by 9 bases; unmatched bases: 8. This CDR3 is 15 amino acids long. Germline CDR1 LNHDA, CDR2 SQIVND (reference sequence). The chain's CDR3 is CASSTGSGRGGEQFF. Written as DNA, the CDR3 is TGTGCCAGTAGTACCGGTAGCGGGAGGGGTGGTGAGCAGTTCTTC. Supplemented by reference TRBV19 and TRBJ2-1, the full variable domain reads DGGITQSPKYLFRKEGQNVTLSCEQNLNHDAMYWYRQDPGQGLRLIYYSQIVNDFQKGDIAEGYSVSREKKESFPLTVTSAQKNPTAFYLCASSTGSGRGGEQFFGPGTRLTVL.

This clone was seen a single time. This chain joins TRBV5-1 and TRBJ1-2; weak D call: TRBD1 (6 bases). Germline values: CDR1 SGHRS, CDR2 YFSETQ. The CDR3 consists of 14 residues. Trimming removed 2 bases at V and 3 bases at J, with 11 bases between. The CDR3 DNA reads TGCGCCAGCAGCTTTACAGGGAGGGACTATGGCTACACCTTC. Encoded protein: CASSFTGRDYGYTF. The whole variable domain, remainder taken from reference TRBV5-1 and TRBJ1-2, is KAGVTQTPRYLIKTRGQQVTLSCSPISGHRSVSWYQQTPGQGLQFLFEYFSETQRNKGNFPGRFSGRQFSNSRSEMNVSTLELGDSALYLCASSFTGRDYGYTFGSGTRLTVV.

The rearrangement uses TRBV12-3 or TRBV12-4 and TRBJ1-5; D gene uncertain. V was clipped by 3 bases and J by 7 bases, with 10 bases between them. The CDR3 is made up of 13 amino acids. The CDR3 nucleotides read TGTGCCAGCAGTTTCAGAAGTGCACAGCCCCAGCATTTT. It encodes CASSFRSAQPQHF.

This sequence joins TRBV3-1 (or the pseudogene TRBV3-2) and TRBJ2-3; tentatively, D is TRBD2 (6 bases). Germline values: CDR1 LGHDT, CDR2 YNNKEL (reference sequence). The CDR3 covers 14 residues. V dropped 2 bases and J dropped 5 bases, with 11 bases sitting between them. Here the CDR3 DNA reads TGTGCCAGCAGCCAAAGGGCTAGCGAAGATACGCAGTATTTT. Its protein is CASSQRASEDTQYF.

This clone was observed at least ten times. This chain joins TRBV4-2 and TRBJ2-7; weak D call: TRBD2 (5 bases). Germline V gives CDR1 LGHNA, CDR2 YNFKEQ. The V end was cut by 0 bases, the J end by 6 bases, with 18 bases between. The CDR3 runs to 16 residues. The CDR3 nucleotides are TGTGCCAGCAGCCAAGATAGGGCAGGAGGATTAGGCGAGCAGTACTTC. Its translation: CASSQDRAGGLGEQYF.

The V call is TRBV5-1, the J call TRBJ2-1, with 12 bases matching TRBD2. The germline CDR1 and CDR2 sequences are SGHRS and YFSETQ. The V segment lost 1 base and the J segment 7 bases; nucleotides outside the gene matches: 9. The CDR3 extends over 17 amino acids. The CDR3 DNA reads TGCGCCAGCAGCTTGTGGGCCCTAGCGGGAGGGCCTAATGAGCAGTTCTTC. Residues: CASSLWALAGGPNEQFF.

This sequence joins TRBV7-9 and TRBJ1-4; TRBD1 matches at 9 bases. Germline loops: CDR1 SEHNR, CDR2 FQNEAQ (reference sequence). Trimming took 1 base from V and 7 from J; bases not matched to a gene: 4. The CDR3 is 15 residues long. CDR3: CASSLGDRETEKLFF. CDR3 nucleotide sequence: TGTGCCAGCAGCTTAGGGGACAGGGAGACTGAAAAACTGTTTTTT.

V gene TRBV5-6 combines with J gene TRBJ2-5, with TRBD2 matching 7 bases. Losses at the gene ends were 0 bases for V and 1 base for J; bases not matched to a gene: 6. The CDR3 covers 16 residues. CDR1 is SGHDT and CDR2 is YYEEEE in the germline V gene. CDR3 in amino acids: CASSLGASGFQETQYF. As DNA, the CDR3 is TGTGCCAGCAGCTTGGGGGCTAGCGGTTTCCAAGAGACCCAGTACTTC.

The chain carries TRBV18 and TRBJ2-1, with a possible D match to TRBD2 (5 bases). V gave up 0 bases and J gave up 9 bases, with 9 bases separating them. The CDR3 is 13 amino acids. The germline V gene has CDR1 KGHSH and CDR2 LQKENI. This chain's CDR3 is CASSPPRAGEQFF. The CDR3 DNA reads as TGTGCCAGCTCACCACCGAGGGCAGGTGAGCAGTTCTTC.

The chain carries TRBV19 and TRBJ2-7, with a weak D call TRBD2 (6 bases). The V gene's germline CDR1 is LNHDA and CDR2 SQIVND (reference sequence). The germline V and J ends were trimmed by 3 bases and 4 bases, with 7 bases remaining between them. This CDR3 comprises 12 residues. CDR3 protein: CASSMGGYEQYF. In nucleotides, the CDR3 is TGTGCCAGTAGTATGGGGGGATACGAGCAGTACTTC.

A word on this clone: The same CDR3 also results from other DNA sequences found in this sample. The chain carries TRBV28 and TRBJ2-7, with 12 positions matching TRBD2. This CDR3 spans 15 amino acids. With V trimmed by 2 bases and J by 1 base, 0 bases remained unmatched. Germline V gene data show CDR1 as MDHEN and CDR2 as SYDVKM. The DNA of the CDR3 is TGTGCCAGCAGTTTAGGGACTAGCGGGTCCTACGAGCAGTACTTC. It specifies CASSLGTSGSYEQYF.

This chain links TRBV19 with TRBJ1-5, with 8 nucleotides matching TRBD1. V shed 6 bases, J shed 8 bases, and the junction held 12 bases outside the gene matches. Germline CDR1 is LNHDA and CDR2 is SQIVND (reference sequence). This CDR3 region has 15 residues. The DNA of the CDR3 is TGTGCCAGTAGCTCGACAGGGGCAACCTCAGAGCCCCAGCATTTT. This encodes CASSSTGATSEPQHF.

This chain uses TRBV9 with TRBJ2-3; TRBD1 matches 7 bases. The CDR3 totals 15 residues. Trimming took 0 bases from V and 5 from J; bases not matched to a gene: 6. The V gene's germline CDR1 is SGDLS and CDR2 YYNGEE. The CDR3 loop is CASSVEGATGDTQYF. The CDR3 DNA reads TGTGCCAGCAGCGTAGAGGGGGCCACGGGAGATACGCAGTATTTT. Based on the CDR3 plus reference TRBV9 and TRBJ2-3, the full variable domain is DSGVTQTPKHLITATGQRVTLRCSPRSGDLSVYWYQQSLDQGLQFLIQYYNGEERAKGNILERFSAQQFPDLHSELNLSSLELGDSALYFCASSVEGATGDTQYFGPGTRLTVL.

This rearrangement joins TRBV24-1 to TRBJ1-2, with a weak D call TRBD1 (6 bases). The CDR3 totals 14 residues. The germline gives CDR1 KGHDR, CDR2 SFDVKD. V lost 2 bases and J 6 bases, leaving 12 bases between the germline ends. The CDR3 nucleotides read TGTGCCACCAGTGATTCTGACAGGAATCATGGCTACACCTTC. Its protein product is CATSDSDRNHGYTF.